This T cell receptor beta chain is from a study of regulatory T cells in long-lasting Graves disease. Time point given: newly diagnosed GD, antithyroid drugs for less than 3 months. After RNA was extracted from PBMCs, the TCR library was made from it. Germline V gives CDR1 SGHNT, CDR2 YENEEA. Trimming removed 1 base at V and 0 bases at J, with 12 bases between. The length of the CDR3 is 16 residues. Study results and caveats: Accuracy could have been hurt by small sample size.

Assembly of TCR beta libraries relied on iRepertoire HTBI primers together with Arm-PCR of CDR3 regions. TCRdb ran MiXCR on the multiplex PCR reads and lists one entry per CDR3 protein. The sample gives fewer than 650,000 distinct CDR3 sequences, roughly 15% of which show up once; about 18% is in the top ten. There are many counts of this clonotype. Antigen unknown. This sample was shared with a second study, whose subject was T cells in Graves' hyperthyroidism and ophthalmopathy. That work states: Each diagnosis was grounded in clinical symptoms, serum thyroxine and TRAb, thyroid ultrasound, and orbital computed tomography. An initial round of RT-PCR targeting the TCR CDR3 relied on the HTBI primer set.

This sequence originates from a woman in her twenties or thirties with Graves disease. The chain links TRBV11-3 to TRBJ1-1, with D unclear. Sample: peripheral blood mononuclear cells (PBMCs), taken at new diagnosis, from a patient treated with antithyroid drugs. In nucleotides, the CDR3 is TGTGCCAGCAGCTTAGGGGTGTCGGCGGTGAACACTGAAGCTTTCTTT. This gives the protein CASSLGVSAVNTEAFF.